Presented here are 26 T cell receptor beta chains from one specimen sequenced in a study of identical twins. TCRdb redid the calling of the 5' RACE reads with MiXCR, one entry per CDR3 protein. The profile shows fewer than 20,000 distinct CDR3 sequences, approximately 71% of them singletons. The sequencing input was memory (CD45RO+) T cells sorted from blood. These TCRs come from a woman younger than 30 in good health. This table probably holds off-target reads from a library built for another chain.

The chain has TRBV20-1 and TRBJ1-5; tentatively, D is TRBD1 (6 bases). Germline lookup yields CDR1 DFQATT and CDR2 SNEGSKA (reference sequence). The CDR3 totals 14 residues. The V gene lost 1 base and the J gene lost 6 bases, with 13 bases spanning the gap. The CDR3 reads CSARGIKGGQPQHF. In DNA form, the CDR3 reads TGCAGTGCTAGAGGCATTAAAGGGGGTCAGCCCCAGCATTTT.

The chain employs TRBV19 and TRBJ2-2, with D maybe TRBD2 (6 bases). The CDR3 has 17 amino acids. Per the germline V gene, CDR1 is LNHDA and CDR2 is SQIVND (reference sequence). The V end lost 3 bases, the J end lost 4 bases, and 18 bases lay between the germline ends. CDR3 sequence: CASSIRLLARITGELFF. CDR3 in DNA: TGTGCCAGTAGTATCCGCCTACTAGCCAGGATCACCGGGGAGCTGTTTTTT.

V gene TRBV13 combines with J gene TRBJ1-1; no clear D. Germline-derived CDR1 and CDR2 are PRHDT and FYEKMQ (reference sequence). V was clipped by 5 bases and J by 0 bases, with 7 bases between them. This CDR3 has 13 residues. CDR3 DNA: TGTGCCAGCAGCCGCGGGGTGAACACTGAAGCTTTCTTT. Amino acids: CASSRGVNTEAFF.

V usage is TRBV5-6 and J usage is TRBJ2-5, with D possibly TRBD1 on 5 matching bases. The germline V and J ends were trimmed by 8 bases and 1 base, with 27 bases remaining between them. This CDR3 contains 18 residues. Germline V gives CDR1 SGHDT, CDR2 YYEEEE. The CDR3 nucleotides read TGTGCCAGTTCCTTGCTTAACGTCCTAGGGGATTCCCAAGAGACCCAGTACTTC. The encoded protein is CASSLLNVLGDSQETQYF.

This clonotype was detected a few times. The rearrangement uses TRBV7-9 and TRBJ2-6; no clear D. Germline V gives CDR1 SEHNR, CDR2 FQNEAQ (reference sequence). This CDR3 spans 16 amino acids. The V gene lost 5 bases and the J gene lost 2 bases, with 13 bases spanning the gap. The CDR3 protein is CASSPQSLTGANVLTF. DNA of the CDR3: TGTGCCAGCAGCCCCCAATCCCTGACTGGGGCCAACGTCCTGACTTTC.

This clonotype was counted between two and nine times. This chain connects TRBV29-1 to TRBJ2-3, with D possibly being TRBD1 (6 bases). Trimming pared 3 bases from V and 3 bases from J, leaving 13 bases between. Germline CDR1 reads SQVTM; CDR2 reads ANQGSEA. This CDR3 has 14 residues. This CDR3 is CSVEAQGVTDTQYF. DNA of the CDR3: TGCAGCGTTGAGGCACAGGGCGTTACAGATACGCAGTATTTT.

The chain combines TRBV27 with TRBJ2-7, with TRBD2 identical over 7 bases. This CDR3 comprises 15 residues. Trimming removed 6 bases from V and 2 bases from J; junction bases left unmatched: 10. Germline-derived CDR1 and CDR2 are MNHEY and SMNVEV (reference sequence). The DNA for the CDR3 is TGTGCCAGCAGACGGAGCGGGGTCGCCCCCTACGAGCAGTACTTC. As protein: CASRRSGVAPYEQYF.

The chain joins TRBV11-3 to TRBJ2-7; D is unresolved. This CDR3 has 16 residues. In germline, CDR1 is SGHNT, CDR2 YENEEA. V was clipped by 5 bases and J by 2 bases, with 19 bases between them. In DNA, the CDR3 is TGTGCCAGCAGCATATGGCGTCTCTCCCAAACCTACGAGCAGTACTTC. This translates into CASSIWRLSQTYEQYF. The complete variable domain, with remaining parts taken from reference TRBV11-3 and TRBJ2-7, reads EAGVVQSPRYKIIEKKQPVAFWCNPISGHNTLYWYLQNLGQGPELLIRYENEEAVDDSQLPKDRFSAERLKGVDSTLKIQPAELGDSAVYLCASSIWRLSQTYEQYFGPGTRLTVT.

The chain has TRBV7-8 and TRBJ2-3; 7 positions agree with TRBD2. After removal of 5 bases from V and 6 bases from J, the junction contained 8 bases not matched to a gene. Germline V gene data show CDR1 as SGHVS and CDR2 as FQNEAQ. CDR3 length: 14 amino acids. This CDR3 is CASSPLMGGDTQYF. In DNA form, the CDR3 reads TGTGCCAGCAGCCCCCTAATGGGAGGGGATACGCAGTATTTT. Combining the CDR3 with reference TRBV7-8 and TRBJ2-3 gives the whole variable domain GAGVSQSPRYKVAKRGQDVALRCDPISGHVSLFWYQQALGQGPEFLTYFQNEAQLDKSGLPSDRFFAERPEGSVSTLKIQRTQQEDSAVYLCASSPLMGGDTQYFGPGTRLTVL.

On this clonotype itself: It is likely a read error, because the conserved phenylalanine at the end of the CDR3 is missing. V is TRBV29-1 and J is TRBJ2-1; 9 nucleotides align to TRBD1. Germline assignment: CDR1 SQVTM and CDR2 ANQGSEA. Trimming removed 3 bases from V and 3 bases from J; junction bases left unmatched: 6. CDR3 length: 15 residues. CDR3 sequence reads: CSVENRDRDYNEQFY. CDR3 nucleotides: TGCAGCGTTGAGAACCGGGACAGGGACTACAATGAGCAGTTCTAC.

This chain links TRBV6-2 or TRBV6-3 with TRBJ2-3; TRBD2 aligns across 12 bases. CDR1 MNHEY and CDR2 SVGEGT come from the germline V gene. There are 16 residues in the CDR3. V gave up 8 bases and J gave up 1 base; unmatched junction bases: 7. The CDR3 loop is CASSWTSGTRTDTQYF. The CDR3 DNA reads TGTGCCAGCTCCTGGACTAGCGGGACCCGCACAGATACGCAGTATTTT.

This clonotype turned up a few times. This chain connects TRBV6-1 to TRBJ2-1, with 10 bases lining up with TRBD2. Germline loops: CDR1 MNHNS, CDR2 SASEGT. There are 13 residues in the CDR3. The ends lost 6 bases at V and 7 bases at J; junction bases unmatched: 3. The CDR3 protein is CASSQREGNEQFF. The CDR3, as DNA: TGTGCCAGCAGCCAGCGGGAGGGAAATGAGCAGTTCTTC.

The genes are TRBV11-3 and TRBJ2-1, with TRBD2 matching 8 bases. J was trimmed by 0 bases and V by 5 bases; bases with no gene match: 3. The CDR3 spans 15 residues. The germline CDR1 and CDR2 sequences are SGHNT and YENEEA. The CDR3 reads CASSPLAGSYNEQFF. The CDR3 DNA sequence: TGTGCCAGCAGCCCCCTAGCGGGCTCCTACAATGAGCAGTTCTTC.

The chain combines TRBV3-1 with TRBJ2-3; 13 bases align to TRBD2. The germline V gene encodes CDR1 LGHDT and CDR2 YNNKEL (reference sequence). The trim removed 4 bases at V and 1 base at J, leaving 2 bases unmatched. The length of the CDR3 is 16 residues. The CDR3 protein is CASSLGLAGGTDTQYF. CDR3 sequence (DNA): TGTGCCAGCAGCCTTGGACTAGCGGGAGGCACAGATACGCAGTATTTT.

The chain links TRBV5-6 to TRBJ1-2, with D tentatively TRBD1 (5 bases). CDR3 length: 14 amino acids. The germline V and J ends were trimmed by 1 base and 8 bases, with 15 bases remaining between them. CDR1 SGHDT and CDR2 YYEEEE come from the germline V gene. The CDR3 protein is CASSLFLEGLGYTF. The CDR3 DNA is TGTGCCAGCAGCTTGTTCCTCGAGGGACTCGGCTACACCTTC.

The chain couples TRBV7-9 to TRBJ1-2; the D gene is possibly TRBD1 (6 bases). Germline CDR1 reads SEHNR; CDR2 reads FQNEAQ (reference sequence). The V end was cut by 3 bases, the J end by 0 bases, with 11 bases between. The CDR3 sequence is 15 residues long. The CDR3 coding sequence is TGTGCCAGCAGCTTTTGGGACACAGCTAACTATGGCTACACCTTC. This encodes CASSFWDTANYGYTF. Based on the CDR3 plus reference TRBV7-9 and TRBJ1-2, the full variable domain is DTGVSQNPRHKITKRGQNVTFRCDPISEHNRLYWYRQTLGQGPEFLTYFQNEAQLEKSRLLSDRFSAERPKGSFSTLEIQRTEQGDSAMYLCASSFWDTANYGYTFGSGTRLTVV.

The rearrangement uses TRBV3-1 and TRBJ2-7; D is possibly TRBD2 (6 bases). The CDR3 is 14 residues long. The V end was cut by 4 bases, the J end by 5 bases, with 15 bases between. CDR1 and CDR2 from the germline V gene are LGHDT and YNNKEL (reference sequence). The CDR3 nucleotides read TGTGCCAGCAGCCTCGTTCGCGGGGTGGACGAGCAGTACTTC. It yields the protein CASSLVRGVDEQYF.

The genes are TRBV3-1 and TRBJ2-3; D call uncertain. V lost 6 bases and J 2 bases, leaving 9 bases between the germline ends. The CDR3 is 13 residues long. Germline loops: CDR1 LGHDT, CDR2 YNNKEL (reference sequence). The CDR3: CASSFRYTDTQYF. DNA of the CDR3: TGTGCCAGCAGTTTTAGGTACACAGATACGCAGTATTTT.

This chain connects TRBV6-1 to TRBJ2-7; unclear D gene. CDR1 is MNHNS and CDR2 is SASEGT in the germline V gene. The ends were cut back, 10 bases at V and 1 base at J, with 8 bases in the middle. The CDR3 contains 11 residues. CDR3 in DNA: TGTGCCACCAAAGTATCCTACGAGCAGTACTTC. Residues: CATKVSYEQYF.

CDR3 sequence reads: CASSPRLAGYNEQFF. DNA for the CDR3: TGTGCCAGCAGCCCCCGACTAGCGGGCTACAATGAGCAGTTCTTC. The rearrangement links TRBV12-3 or TRBV12-4 to TRBJ2-1, with TRBD2 matching 10 bases. J lost 3 bases, V lost 6 bases, and 5 bases had no gene match. CDR3 size: 15 residues.

V is TRBV5-4 and J is TRBJ2-3, with D maybe TRBD2 (6 bases). This CDR3 region has 16 residues. From germline, CDR1 is SGHNT and CDR2 YYREEE (reference sequence). V was pared by 9 bases and J by 4 bases, with 24 bases between. This chain's CDR3 is CATLPGGPRRADTQYF. The CDR3 coding sequence is TGTGCCACCCTACCAGGCGGCCCTAGGAGGGCAGATACGCAGTATTTT.

This clonotype was counted only a few times. This chain uses TRBV2 with TRBJ2-3, with a tentative D call TRBD2 (6 bases). The CDR3 sequence is 10 residues long. Germline V lookup: CDR1 SNHLY, CDR2 FYNNEI. V was clipped by 11 bases and J by 11 bases, with 14 bases between them. The CDR3 sequence: CAGGEGGQYF. In nucleotides, the CDR3 is TGTGCCGGTGGTGAGGGAGGGCAGTATTTT.

The V and J genes are TRBV11-1 and TRBJ1-3, with 9 bases that match TRBD1. The CDR3 loop spans 15 amino acids. With V trimmed by 5 bases and J by 2 bases, 4 bases remained unmatched. Looked up from germline, CDR1 is SGHAT and CDR2 is FQDESV (reference sequence). The CDR3 region is CASSGTGGTGNTIYF. Written as DNA, the CDR3 is TGTGCCAGCAGCGGAACAGGGGGCACTGGAAACACCATATATTTT.

This chain connects TRBV7-9 to TRBJ2-3; no clear D gene. The germline V and J ends were trimmed by 5 bases and 6 bases, with 9 bases remaining between them. Germline CDR1 SEHNR, CDR2 FQNEAQ (reference sequence). The CDR3 length is 12 residues. CDR3 loop: CASSPSADTQYF. The DNA for the CDR3 is TGTGCCAGCAGCCCCAGTGCCGATACGCAGTATTTT.

This chain connects TRBV2 to TRBJ2-6; TRBD1 aligns across 9 bases. V lost 4 bases and J lost 5; bases outside the gene matches: 12. Germline CDR1 and CDR2: SNHLY and FYNNEI. The CDR3 covers 18 residues. CDR3 sequence: CASSVKTGGGSWANVLTF. The CDR3 nucleotides are TGTGCCAGCAGTGTAAAGACAGGGGGAGGATCTTGGGCCAACGTCCTGACTTTC. Together with reference TRBV2 and TRBJ2-6, the CDR3 gives the full variable domain: EPEVTQTPSHQVTQMGQEVILRCVPISNHLYFYWYRQILGQKVEFLVSFYNNEISEKSEIFDDQFSVERPDGSNFTLKIRSTKLEDSAMYFCASSVKTGGGSWANVLTFGAGSRLTVL.

The chain carries TRBV20-1 and TRBJ2-1, with D possibly being TRBD1 or TRBD2 (5 bases each). CDR3 length equals 16 residues. V was shortened by 6 bases and J by 0 bases, with 18 bases between the two germline ends. Germline V gene lookup returns CDR1 DFQATT and CDR2 SNEGSKA (reference sequence). CDR3 residues: CSARDPSLSSYNEQFF. The CDR3 coding sequence is TGCAGTGCAAGGGACCCGAGTCTGAGCTCCTACAATGAGCAGTTCTTC.